This TCR beta chain was identified in a study of spatial heterogeneity in lung cancer. Time point described: sample taken at primary tumor resection. Overall study results and limits: Counts of expanded intratumoral alpha and beta TCRs tracked tumor mutation counts.

From germline, CDR1 is DFQATT and CDR2 SNEGSKA (reference sequence). V gave up 2 bases and J gave up 1 base, with 14 bases separating them. The CDR3 has 15 residues. Notes on this clonotype: Its matching antigen is unknown.

A single record per CDR3 protein comes from TCRdb applying MiXCR to the 5' RACE reads. The table includes about 2,700 distinct CDR3 sequences, over 9% detected once. The source of this sequence is a female donor with early-stage non-small cell lung cancer. The rearrangement uses TRBV20-1 and TRBJ1-1, with no clear D. The sample consisted of lung tumor tissue, taken at surgery. This CDR3 is CSARYRGLTNTEAFF. CDR3 bases: TGCAGTGCTAGATATCGTGGGCTTACGAACACTGAAGCTTTCTTT.